These 20 T cell receptor beta chains were sequenced from one sample in a study of blood T cell repertoires in COVID-19. TCRdb's table, derived via immunoSEQ multiplex PCR, lists solely in-frame clones and lacks some. The sample holds under 150,000 clones, 70% to 90% seen once. What was sequenced was peripheral blood. These receptors came from a middle-aged man with acute or convalescent COVID-19.

This chain joins TRBV2 and TRBJ2-3; 9 bases are shared with TRBD2. The CDR3 contains 15 residues. After removal of 4 bases from V and 4 bases from J, the junction contained 6 bases not matched to a gene. CDR1 and CDR2 from the germline V gene are SNHLY and FYNNEI. DNA of the CDR3: TGTGCCAGCAGTGTTGGCGGGGGGGTTGCAGATACGCAGTATTTT. This sequence encodes CASSVGGGVADTQYF.

V is TRBV29-1 and J is TRBJ1-2, with no clear D. Per the germline V gene, CDR1 is SQVTM and CDR2 is ANQGSEA. The V end lost 4 bases, the J end lost 4 bases, and 16 bases lay between the germline ends. The CDR3 is 14 residues long. The CDR3 sequence is CSVGAGGSLYGYTF. DNA for the CDR3: TGCAGCGTTGGGGCGGGAGGCTCCCTCTATGGCTACACCTTC.

This clone occurred a few times. The chain is built from TRBV30 and TRBJ2-3; D perhaps matches TRBD2 (6 bases). Per germline, CDR1 GTSNPN and CDR2 SVGIG (reference sequence). The V and J ends lost 5 bases and 0 bases respectively, with 12 bases between them. The CDR3 loop spans 14 amino acids. The CDR3 DNA follows: TGTGCCTGGGCAGTTGGGGGGAGCACAGATACGCAGTATTTT. Translated, it gives CAWAVGGSTDTQYF.

This clone is a singleton in its sample. The chain combines TRBV5-1 with TRBJ2-3, with 8 nucleotides matching TRBD1. With 7 bases clipped from V and 1 base from J, the junction kept 5 bases outside the gene matches. Looked up from germline, CDR1 is SGHRS and CDR2 is YFSETQ. CDR3 length equals 14 residues. The CDR3 region is CASGQGVRTDTQYF. In DNA form, the CDR3 reads TGCGCCAGCGGACAGGGCGTCCGCACAGATACGCAGTATTTT. Full variable domain (rest looked up from reference TRBV5-1 and TRBJ2-3): KAGVTQTPRYLIKTRGQQVTLSCSPISGHRSVSWYQQTPGQGLQFLFEYFSETQRNKGNFPGRFSGRQFSNSRSEMNVSTLELGDSALYLCASGQGVRTDTQYFGPGTRLTVL.

This chain uses TRBV5-6 with TRBJ2-5; 8 bases align to TRBD2. The CDR3 is 15 amino acids. V lost 0 bases, J lost 4 bases, and 5 bases stayed unmatched. The germline gives CDR1 SGHDT, CDR2 YYEEEE. CDR3: CASSLVGGGSETQYF. DNA of the CDR3: TGTGCCAGCAGCTTGGTCGGCGGGGGGTCAGAGACCCAGTACTTC.

The CDR3 sequence is CASSSHEGRLAYEQYF. Here the CDR3 DNA reads TGTGCCAGTAGTTCACACGAGGGCAGGCTTGCCTACGAGCAGTACTTC. V and J are TRBV19 and TRBJ2-7; D possibly corresponds to TRBD2 (5 bases). This CDR3 is 16 amino acids long. Germline V gene lookup returns CDR1 LNHDA and CDR2 SQIVND (reference sequence). V was clipped by 5 bases and J by 2 bases, with 19 bases between them.

The J gene is TRBJ2-7, the V gene TRBV3-1 (or the pseudogene TRBV3-2), with 10 bases identical to TRBD2. Germline V gene sequence: CDR1 LGHDT, CDR2 YNNKEL (reference sequence). V was clipped by 3 bases and J by 7 bases; unmatched bases: 15. The CDR3 spans 17 residues. Here the CDR3 reads CASSQASPTSGWGEQYF. CDR3 in DNA: TGTGCCAGCAGCCAGGCCTCCCCGACTAGCGGGTGGGGGGAGCAGTACTTC.

The chain is built from TRBV12-3 or TRBV12-4 and TRBJ2-2, with D unresolved. The V end lost 4 bases, the J end lost 2 bases, and 5 bases lay between the germline ends. There are 13 residues in the CDR3. This CDR3 reads CASSYTNTGELFF. The CDR3 DNA sequence: TGTGCCAGCAGTTACACAAACACCGGGGAGCTGTTTTTT.

Details on this clone: The same CDR3 can be traced to other DNA sequences in this sample. The chain employs TRBV12-3 or TRBV12-4 and TRBJ2-1, with 7 nucleotides matching TRBD2. With 7 bases clipped from V and 7 bases from J, the junction kept 4 bases outside the gene matches. CDR3 length equals 12 residues. In nucleotides, the CDR3 is TGTGCCAGCACCATGGGAGGGAATGAGCAGTTCTTC. Its translation is CASTMGGNEQFF.

CDR3 sequence (DNA): TGTGCCAGCATGGGCGGGTCCTACGAGCAGTACTTC. This codes for CASMGGSYEQYF. The chain couples TRBV27 to TRBJ2-7, with a weak D call TRBD2 (5 bases). The V gene's germline CDR1 is MNHEY and CDR2 SMNVEV (reference sequence). Trimming took 7 bases from V and 1 from J, leaving 8 bases between them. The CDR3 spans 12 residues.

The chain carries TRBV6-1 and TRBJ2-3; D gene unclear. CDR1 MNHNS and CDR2 SASEGT come from the germline V gene. The length of the CDR3 is 16 residues. Trimming left V 2 bases short and J 1 base short, with 13 bases between. The CDR3 region has the DNA TGTGCCAGCAGTGAAAACATGGGCACCCGCACAGATACGCAGTATTTT. Translating gives CASSENMGTRTDTQYF.

The genes are TRBV28 and TRBJ1-1; D unclear. CDR3 size: 12 residues. Germline lookup yields CDR1 MDHEN and CDR2 SYDVKM. The germline V and J ends were trimmed by 2 bases and 7 bases, with 8 bases remaining between them. CDR3 residues: CASSLMRDEAFF. CDR3 coding DNA: TGTGCCAGCAGTTTAATGAGGGATGAAGCTTTCTTT.

The gene calls are TRBV4-3 and TRBJ2-3; 7 nucleotides agree with TRBD1. V shed 4 bases and J 3 bases; nucleotides not matched to a gene: 7. This CDR3 is built from 15 residues. Germline CDR1 reads LGHNA; CDR2 reads YSLEER. The CDR3 DNA is TGCGCCAGCAGCCCGCCAGGGGGTAGGACAGATACGCAGTATTTT. It encodes CASSPPGGRTDTQYF.

This chain uses TRBV7-7 with TRBJ2-2, with 8 bases aligning to TRBD1. The junction had 8 bases not matched to a gene; V was cut back by 4 bases and J by 4 bases. The CDR3 length is 16 residues. Germline CDR1 reads SSHAT; CDR2 reads FNYEAQ (reference sequence). CDR3 loop: CASSSTGTGVTGELFF. The CDR3 DNA follows: TGTGCCAGCAGCTCTACCGGGACAGGAGTCACCGGGGAGCTGTTTTTT. The variable domain in full, with the rest retrieved from reference TRBV7-7 and TRBJ2-2, is GAGVSQSPRYKVTKRGQDVTLRCDPISSHATLYWYQQALGQGPEFLTYFNYEAQPDKSGLPSDRFSAERPEGSISTLTIQRTEQRDSAMYRCASSSTGTGVTGELFFGEGSRLTVL.

This chain uses TRBV30 with TRBJ2-3, with 9 bases that match TRBD2. CDR3 length: 20 residues. CDR1 is GTSNPN and CDR2 is SVGIG in the germline V gene (reference sequence). Losses at the gene ends were 2 bases for V and 2 bases for J; bases not matched to a gene: 20. In DNA form, the CDR3 reads TGTGCCTGGAGTCGTGAGTATCCGCCACTAGCGGGCCGATACACAGATACGCAGTATTTT. Amino acids: CAWSREYPPLAGRYTDTQYF.

The chain links TRBV3-1 (or the pseudogene TRBV3-2) to TRBJ2-7; D uncertain. From germline, CDR1 is LGHDT and CDR2 YNNKEL (reference sequence). V gave up 4 bases and J gave up 0 bases, with 10 bases separating them. The CDR3 runs to 14 residues. The CDR3 here is CASSPQSSSYEQYF. The CDR3 DNA reads TGTGCCAGCAGCCCTCAGTCTAGCTCCTACGAGCAGTACTTC.

The chain is built from TRBV6-5 and TRBJ1-2, with a tentative D call TRBD1 (5 bases). Looked up from germline, CDR1 is MNHEY and CDR2 is SVGAGI. Trimming left V 5 bases short and J 2 bases short, with 15 bases between. The CDR3 extends over 15 amino acids. CDR3 DNA: TGTGCCAGCAGTCCGGGGGTCCCTTCGAACTATGGCTACACCTTC. Amino acid sequence: CASSPGVPSNYGYTF.

The CDR3 spells CASSYERPGQGYEQYF. CDR3 bases: TGCGCCAGCAGCTACGAAAGACCGGGACAGGGCTACGAGCAGTACTTC. The chain employs TRBV5-1 and TRBJ2-7; 9 nucleotides align to TRBD1. The CDR3 consists of 16 residues. With 3 bases clipped from V and 3 bases from J, the junction kept 10 bases outside the gene matches. Per the germline V gene, CDR1 is SGHRS and CDR2 is YFSETQ.

This chain connects TRBV5-1 to TRBJ2-7; D not certain. This CDR3 has 16 residues. Germline CDR1 is SGHRS and CDR2 is YFSETQ. V was clipped by 0 bases and J by 1 base, with 14 bases between them. The CDR3 nucleotides are TGCGCCAGCAGCTTGGATCCAGCGACCCCATCCTACGAGCAGTACTTC. Its translation is CASSLDPATPSYEQYF.

This clone was seen just once. The genes are TRBV6-2 or TRBV6-3 and TRBJ1-5, with D maybe TRBD1 (5 bases). CDR1 and CDR2 (germline): MNHEY, SVGEGT. V lost 0 bases and J 4 bases, leaving 16 bases between the germline ends. This CDR3 has 17 residues. The CDR3 DNA is TGTGCCAGCAGTTACTCGGCGGCATTCCAGGGTAATCAGCCCCAGCATTTT. Its protein is CASSYSAAFQGNQPQHF.